These 25 T cell receptor beta chains were sequenced from one sample in a study of blood T cell repertoires in COVID-19. Here immunoSEQ multiplex PCR was the method, and the copy in TCRdb shows in-frame clones only, minus some. The sample has 200,000 to 300,000 clones, about 87% seen once. Sequencing input: PBMCs or T cells enriched from blood (not recorded which). Receptor source: a woman aged 40 to 49 who had been exposed to COVID-19.

This clone was picked up many times. V and J are TRBV2 and TRBJ2-1; a weak D match, TRBD2 (7 bases). The V gene lost 6 bases and the J gene lost 2 bases, with 17 bases spanning the gap. Germline V gives CDR1 SNHLY, CDR2 FYNNEI. The CDR3 is 16 residues long. The chain's CDR3 is CASSLWGRETYNEQFF. The DNA for the CDR3 is TGTGCCAGCAGCCTATGGGGGCGGGAGACCTACAATGAGCAGTTCTTC.

The V and J genes are TRBV4-1 and TRBJ2-5; D is ambiguous. The V gene's germline CDR1 is MGHRA and CDR2 YSYEKL. Trimming left V 3 bases short and J 5 bases short, with 4 bases between. The CDR3 totals 11 residues. The CDR3 loop is CASSQRETQYF. The DNA for the CDR3 is TGCGCCAGCAGCCAGAGGGAGACCCAGTACTTC.

This chain uses TRBV6-5 with TRBJ2-7; D unclear. The CDR3 covers 10 residues. Germline CDR1 is MNHEY and CDR2 is SVGAGI. Trimming took 8 bases from V and 3 from J, leaving 5 bases between them. The CDR3 protein is CASPHYEQYV. CDR3 nucleotide sequence: TGTGCCAGCCCCCACTACGAGCAGTACGTC.

The genes are TRBV19 and TRBJ1-2; 8 bases line up with TRBD1. J gave up 2 bases and V 7 bases, and 9 bases lay outside the gene matches. CDR3 length: 15 residues. Germline assignment: CDR1 LNHDA and CDR2 SQIVND (reference sequence). The CDR3 sequence: CASTDRGGKNYGYTF. Written as DNA, the CDR3 is TGTGCCAGTACCGACAGGGGTGGTAAAAACTATGGCTACACCTTC.

CDR3 in amino acids: CASTGGHFSPLHF. In nucleotides, the CDR3 is TGTGCCAGTACCGGAGGGCACTTTTCACCCCTCCACTTT. The chain joins TRBV19 to TRBJ1-6; the D is unclear. V was cut by 7 bases and J by 9 bases, with 13 bases left in between. The length of the CDR3 is 13 residues. Germline-derived CDR1 and CDR2 are LNHDA and SQIVND (reference sequence).

The chain carries TRBV6-5 and TRBJ1-1; 8 bases are a match to TRBD1. The CDR3 covers 13 residues. Germline V gene sequence: CDR1 MNHEY, CDR2 SVGAGI. The V segment lost 6 bases and the J segment 10 bases; nucleotides outside the gene matches: 10. CDR3 sequence (DNA): TGTGCCAGCAGCCAGGACCGGACAGGGCGAGCTTTCTTT. It yields the protein CASSQDRTGRAFF.

CDR3 bases: TGTGCCAGCAGCCAAGGCTATGTTGGGGACAGGGGGCGTCGCCCCGGGGAGCTGTTTTTT. Translation: CASSQGYVGDRGRRPGELFF. The chain combines TRBV14 with TRBJ2-2, with 12 positions matching TRBD1. CDR1 and CDR2 from the germline V gene are SGHDN and FVKESK. Trimming removed 1 base from V and 6 bases from J; junction bases left unmatched: 15. The CDR3 runs 20 residues.

This clone has only a few counts. The chain has TRBV10-3 and TRBJ2-5, with a weak D call TRBD1 (7 bases). The CDR3 runs to 19 residues. Per the germline V gene, CDR1 is ENHRY and CDR2 is SYGVKD. V was clipped by 0 bases and J by 5 bases, with 25 bases between them. CDR3 coding DNA: TGTGCCATCAGTGAGTCGATAGTCCAGGGGGGTCCAGGAAGGGAGACCCAGTACTTC. Translating it yields CAISESIVQGGPGRETQYF.

The chain joins TRBV27 to TRBJ2-2; 11 nucleotides line up with TRBD2. Germline V gene sequence: CDR1 MNHEY, CDR2 SMNVEV (reference sequence). Germline trimming cut 6 bases from V and 1 base from J; bases unmatched to any gene: 13. This CDR3 is built from 19 residues. For the CDR3, the DNA is TGTGCCAGCAGATCAGTAGAACTGGGACTAGCGGTGAACACCGGGGAGCTGTTTTTT. Residues: CASRSVELGLAVNTGELFF.

The CDR3 region has the DNA TGTGCCAGCAGCTTAAGTTCAGGGGCGGATAGCAATCAGCCCCAGCATTTT. Residues: CASSLSSGADSNQPQHF. V gene TRBV7-8 combines with J gene TRBJ1-5; a weak D match, TRBD1 (6 bases). Germline CDR1 is SGHVS and CDR2 is FQNEAQ. The CDR3 spans 17 residues. The germline V and J ends were trimmed by 2 bases and 0 bases, with 14 bases remaining between them.

This clone was seen more than once but under ten times. This chain joins TRBV5-1 and TRBJ1-6; D possibly corresponds to TRBD1 (6 bases). Germline assignment: CDR1 SGHRS and CDR2 YFSETQ. Deletions cut 3 bases from V and 9 bases from J, with 19 bases between. The CDR3 contains 16 residues. CDR3 sequence (DNA): TGCGCCAGCAGCTCCCCCCCGGGACAAAGTATTTCACCCCTCCACTTT. Translation gives CASSSPPGQSISPLHF.

CDR3 DNA: TGTGCCTGGAGTGGCTGGACTAGCGGAGATGAGCAGTTCTTC. Translated: CAWSGWTSGDEQFF. The rearrangement joins TRBV30 to TRBJ2-1; 10 positions match TRBD2. Germline values: CDR1 GTSNPN, CDR2 SVGIG (reference sequence). The CDR3 length is 14 residues. The V gene end was trimmed by 1 base and the J gene end by 8 bases; junction bases not matched to a gene: 5.

J is TRBJ1-6 and V is TRBV19; D is uncertain. The germline V gene has CDR1 LNHDA and CDR2 SQIVND (reference sequence). Trimming took 11 bases from V and 5 from J, leaving 13 bases between them. The CDR3 sequence is 13 residues long. The CDR3 DNA reads as TGTGCCGGATCTGCTAGCAATAATTCACCCCTCCACTTT. Translating it yields CAGSASNNSPLHF. Combining the CDR3 with reference TRBV19 and TRBJ1-6 gives the whole variable domain DGGITQSPKYLFRKEGQNVTLSCEQNLNHDAMYWYRQDPGQGLRLIYYSQIVNDFQKGDIAEGYSVSREKKESFPLTVTSAQKNPTAFYLCAGSASNNSPLHFGNGTRLTVT.

The chain combines TRBV7-2 with TRBJ2-7, with 8 bases matching TRBD1. There are 14 residues in the CDR3. Germline values: CDR1 SGHTA, CDR2 FQGNSA. V was pared by 6 bases and J by 1 base, with 5 bases of the junction left unmatched. CDR3 DNA: TGTGCCAGCAGAACAGGGGGTACATCCTACGAGCAGTACTTC. Protein sequence: CASRTGGTSYEQYF. Filled out from reference TRBV7-2 and TRBJ2-7, the complete variable domain reads GAGVSQSPSNKVTEKGKDVELRCDPISGHTALYWYRQSLGQGLEFLIYFQGNSAPDKSGLPSDRFSAERTGGSVSTLTIQRTQQEDSAVYLCASRTGGTSYEQYFGPGTRLTVT.

The rearrangement uses TRBV6-5 and TRBJ1-1; D is perhaps TRBD1 (6 bases). This CDR3 is built from 14 residues. CDR1 and CDR2 from the germline V gene are MNHEY and SVGAGI. V was shortened by 5 bases and J by 3 bases, with 13 bases between the two germline ends. CDR3 DNA: TGTGCCAGCAGTACAAACAGGGACCACACTGAAGCTTTCTTT. It is translated as CASSTNRDHTEAFF.

Here the CDR3 DNA reads TGTGCCAGCAGCTCCCCGGGGGGGATTGGGGCCAACGTCCTGACTTTC. Amino acid sequence: CASSSPGGIGANVLTF. The chain combines TRBV7-9 with TRBJ2-6; TRBD2 agrees at 8 bases. The CDR3 runs to 16 residues. The V segment lost 4 bases and the J segment 3 bases; nucleotides outside the gene matches: 5. CDR1 is SEHNR and CDR2 is FQNEAQ in the germline V gene (reference sequence).

The V gene is TRBV4-3, the J gene TRBJ1-2; TRBD1 is a possible D gene (6 bases). The CDR3 has 14 residues. The V end lost 0 bases, the J end lost 4 bases, and 9 bases lay between the germline ends. Germline lookup yields CDR1 LGHNA and CDR2 YSLEER. CDR3 in amino acids: CASSQDQGTYGYTF. DNA for the CDR3: TGCGCCAGCAGCCAAGATCAGGGGACCTATGGCTACACCTTC.

The chain recombines TRBV6-5 with TRBJ2-3; TRBD2 matches 8 bases. CDR1 is MNHEY and CDR2 is SVGAGI in the germline V gene. The CDR3 length is 16 residues. The trim removed 2 bases at V and 4 bases at J, leaving 8 bases unmatched. CDR3 loop: CASSYTSGRLPDTQYF. DNA for the CDR3: TGTGCCAGCAGTTACACCAGCGGGAGACTCCCAGATACGCAGTATTTT.

The chain joins TRBV5-1 to TRBJ1-1; possibly TRBD1 for D (6 bases). The CDR3 is 15 amino acids. Trimming took 3 bases from V and 3 from J, leaving 15 bases between them. The germline CDR1 and CDR2 sequences are SGHRS and YFSETQ. The CDR3 sequence is CASSWEGVGDTEAFF. The CDR3 bases are TGCGCCAGCAGCTGGGAGGGGGTAGGAGACACTGAAGCTTTCTTT.

The chain combines TRBV2 with TRBJ2-7; TRBD1 matches 9 bases. The CDR3 is 15 amino acids. In germline, CDR1 is SNHLY, CDR2 FYNNEI. Trimming cost V 7 bases and J 5 bases; bases outside gene matches: 12. CDR3 nucleotide sequence: TGTGCCAGCACTTGGAGGGGACAGGGCACCAACGAGCAGTACTTC. Residues: CASTWRGQGTNEQYF. The entire variable domain, with the rest obtained from reference TRBV2 and TRBJ2-7, is as follows: EPEVTQTPSHQVTQMGQEVILRCVPISNHLYFYWYRQILGQKVEFLVSFYNNEISEKSEIFDDQFSVERPDGSNFTLKIRSTKLEDSAMYFCASTWRGQGTNEQYFGPGTRLTVT.

The V gene is TRBV5-5, the J gene TRBJ2-7, with no clear D. There are 13 residues in the CDR3. V gave up 1 base and J gave up 3 bases, with 8 bases separating them. Per the germline V gene, CDR1 is SGHKS and CDR2 is YYEKEE (reference sequence). CDR3 DNA: TGTGCCAGCAGCTTGAACTATTACTACGAGCAGTACGTC. It translates to CASSLNYYYEQYV.

This clone was counted a single time. The gene calls are TRBV12-3 or TRBV12-4 and TRBJ2-1; the D gene is possibly TRBD2 (6 bases). With 8 bases removed from V and 6 bases from J, the gap between germline ends came to 14 bases. This CDR3 has 13 residues. DNA of the CDR3: TGTGCCAGCGCCCCCCGGGGGTTCAATGAGCAGTTCTTC. Residues: CASAPRGFNEQFF.

The J gene is TRBJ2-3, the V gene TRBV7-2; the match to TRBD1 covers 10 bases. Unmatched junction bases numbered 7, after V lost 4 bases and J lost 3 bases. The CDR3 spans 16 residues. Germline V CDR1 and CDR2: SGHTA, FQGNSA. The CDR3, as DNA: TGTGCCAGCAGCTACAGGACAGGGGGAGTAACAGATACGCAGTATTTT. Its translation is CASSYRTGGVTDTQYF.

This sequence joins TRBV11-2 and TRBJ2-2; D is undetermined. This CDR3 has 15 amino acids. V was clipped by 1 base and J by 4 bases, with 10 bases between them. CDR1 and CDR2 from the germline V gene are SGHAT and FQNNGV. The CDR3, as DNA: TGTGCCAGCAGCTTAGGGCAGGCAGGCACCGGGGAGCTGTTTTTT. Its translation is CASSLGQAGTGELFF.

The chain has TRBV7-9 and TRBJ1-1, with TRBD1 matching over 8 bases. Germline lookup yields CDR1 SEHNR and CDR2 FQNEAQ (reference sequence). The CDR3 covers 12 residues. After removal of 4 bases from V and 7 bases from J, the junction contained 2 bases not matched to a gene. The CDR3 spells CASSSQGGEAFF. The CDR3 nucleotides are TGTGCCAGCAGCTCACAGGGGGGTGAAGCTTTCTTT. The whole variable domain, remainder taken from reference TRBV7-9 and TRBJ1-1, is DTGVSQNPRHKITKRGQNVTFRCDPISEHNRLYWYRQTLGQGPEFLTYFQNEAQLEKSRLLSDRFSAERPKGSFSTLEIQRTEQGDSAMYLCASSSQGGEAFFGQGTRLTVV.